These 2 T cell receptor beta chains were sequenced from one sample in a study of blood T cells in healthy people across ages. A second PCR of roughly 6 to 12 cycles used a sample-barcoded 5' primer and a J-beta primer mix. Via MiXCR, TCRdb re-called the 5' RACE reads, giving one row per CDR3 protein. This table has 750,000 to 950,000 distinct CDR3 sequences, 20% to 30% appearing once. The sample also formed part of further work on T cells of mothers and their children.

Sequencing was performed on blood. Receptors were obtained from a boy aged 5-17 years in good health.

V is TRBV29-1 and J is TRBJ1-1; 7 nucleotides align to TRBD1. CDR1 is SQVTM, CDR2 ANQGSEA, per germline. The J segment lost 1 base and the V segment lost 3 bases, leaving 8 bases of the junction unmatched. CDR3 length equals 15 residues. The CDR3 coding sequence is TGCAGCGTTGACCGAACAGGGGACGCGAACACTGAAGCTTTCTTT. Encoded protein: CSVDRTGDANTEAFF. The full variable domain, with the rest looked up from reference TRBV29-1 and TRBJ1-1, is SAVISQKPSRDICQRGTSLTIQCQVDSQVTMMFWYRQQPGQSLTLIATANQGSEATYESGFVIDKFPISRPNLTFSTLTVSNMSPEDSSIYLCSVDRTGDANTEAFFGQGTRLTVV.

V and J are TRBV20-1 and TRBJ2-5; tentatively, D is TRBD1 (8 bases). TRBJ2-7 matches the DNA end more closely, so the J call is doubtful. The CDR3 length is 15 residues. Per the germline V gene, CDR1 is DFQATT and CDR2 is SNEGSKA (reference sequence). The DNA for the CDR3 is TGCAGTGCGGGAGGGGGACAGGTGATCTCCTACGAGCAGTACTTC. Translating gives CSAGGGQVISYEQYF.